This T cell receptor beta chain emerged from a study of T cell responses to AZD1222 COVID-19 vaccine. Germline V gene lookup returns CDR1 SGHDT and CDR2 YYEEEE. V lost 2 bases to trimming and J lost 5 bases, with 13 bases between them. The length of the CDR3 is 14 residues. Assay used: immunoSEQ multiplex PCR; TCRdb lists only in-frame clones, some missing. The sample consists of about 70,000 clones, roughly 85% of them appearing once. V gene TRBV5-6 combines with J gene TRBJ1-2; D might be TRBD1 (6 bases). This clonotype was sampled from an adult in good health. The material sequenced was peripheral blood, taken on day 0 of AZD1222 vaccination. The DNA for the CDR3 is TGTGCCAGCAGCTTTCCAGGGGCCAATTATGGCTACACCTTC. Translating gives CASSFPGANYGYTF.